Sequencing of this TCR beta chain was carried out in a study of T cells in Graves' hyperthyroidism and ophthalmopathy. This clonotype was seen ten or more times. RNA transcripts served as the template for amplifying TCR beta CDR3 regions. The HTBI primer set served for first-round RT-PCR of the TCR CDR3. TCRdb used MiXCR to reprocess the multiplex PCR reads, holding one entry per CDR3 protein. This table has approximately 250,000 distinct CDR3 sequences, approximately 23% appearing once. Trimming shortened V by 4 bases and J by 1 base, and 7 bases separated the two germline ends. Germline values: CDR1 MNHEY, CDR2 SVGAGI. The length of the CDR3 is 13 residues.

The source material was blood. This clonotype was obtained from a woman in her 40s with Graves' ophthalmopathy. The chain couples TRBV6-5 to TRBJ1-1; D call uncertain. The CDR3 here is CASSWTENTEAFF. In nucleotides, the CDR3 is TGTGCCAGCAGTTGGACGGAGAACACTGAAGCTTTCTTT.